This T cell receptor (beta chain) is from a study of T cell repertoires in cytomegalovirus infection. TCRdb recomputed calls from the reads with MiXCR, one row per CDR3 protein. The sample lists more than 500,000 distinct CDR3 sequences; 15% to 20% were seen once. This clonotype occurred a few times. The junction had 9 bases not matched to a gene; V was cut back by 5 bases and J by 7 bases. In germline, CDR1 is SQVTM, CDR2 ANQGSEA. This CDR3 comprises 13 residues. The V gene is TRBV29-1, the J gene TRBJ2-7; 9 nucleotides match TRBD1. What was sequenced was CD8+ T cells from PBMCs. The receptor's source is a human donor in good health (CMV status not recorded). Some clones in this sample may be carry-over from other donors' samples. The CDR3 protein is CSVRDRAGWEQYF. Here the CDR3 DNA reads TGCAGCGTTCGGGACAGGGCGGGATGGGAGCAGTACTTC.